The 21 T cell receptor beta chains below all came from one sample that was sequenced in a study of tumor and adjacent non-tumor tissue in lung cancer. A modified ARM-PCR protocol with three rounds of nested PCR amplified TCRbeta. TCRdb independently ran MiXCR on the multiplex PCR reads; one entry per CDR3 protein. The sample has roughly 220,000 distinct CDR3 sequences, 70% to 75% seen once; the top ten hold roughly a quarter. This sample's RNA came from whole unsorted tissue. Sample: lung tumor tissue. These receptors came from a man in his 60s with non-small cell lung cancer.

Details on this clonotype: A read error may account for a junction end that differs from germline. CDR3 region: CNARPSAGKFSEQFF. CDR3 DNA sequence: TGCAATGCTAGACCCTCGGCGGGGAAGTTTAGTGAGCAGTTCTTC. The J gene is TRBJ2-1, the V gene TRBV20-1, with D possibly matching TRBD2 (6 bases). Germline V lookup: CDR1 DFQATT, CDR2 SNEGSKA (reference sequence). The CDR3 is 15 amino acids.

A word on this clonotype: Possible read error: a much larger clone is one base away. This chain links TRBV20-1 with TRBJ2-1; 12 nucleotides line up with TRBD2. The CDR3 runs to 16 residues. Germline values: CDR1 DFQATT, CDR2 SNEGSKA (reference sequence). Losses at the gene ends were 2 bases for V and 8 bases for J; bases not matched to a gene: 10. The CDR3 loop reads CSARRLAGVRSDEQFF. In DNA form, the CDR3 reads TGCAGTGCTAGACGACTAGCGGGGGTACGTTCCGATGAGCAGTTCTTC.

Points on this clonotype: A read error may explain this, as a much larger clone is one base away. V gene TRBV28 combines with J gene TRBJ2-7; 9 bases map to TRBD1. The germline gives CDR1 MDHEN, CDR2 SYDVKM. The CDR3 extends over 15 amino acids. CDR3 sequence: CVSSSSGTGTYEQYF. The CDR3 region has the DNA TGTGTCAGCAGCTCCTCTGGGACAGGGACCTACGAGCAGTACTTC.

In this sample, this clonotype turned up once. A clone one base away is much larger, so this may be a read error. V usage is TRBV7-9 and J usage is TRBJ2-5; TRBD2 is a possible D gene (6 bases). Germline CDR1 SEHNR, CDR2 FQNEAQ (reference sequence). Trimming cost V 8 bases and J 6 bases, with 22 bases left between them. This CDR3 has 15 residues. The DNA for the CDR3 is TGTGCCAGCGGTTTCTCCACGGGAGAACGAAAGACCCAGTACTTC. Its translation is CASGFSTGERKTQYF.

As for this clonotype: This may stem from a read error, because a much larger clone lies one nucleotide away. This rearrangement joins TRBV6-1 to TRBJ1-6; 7 bases are shared with TRBD1. The CDR3 spans 14 residues. Germline CDR1 reads MNHNS; CDR2 reads SASEGT. With 6 bases clipped from V and 10 bases from J, the junction kept 9 bases outside the gene matches. The CDR3: CASRIPGQSSPLHF. The DNA for the CDR3 is TGTGCCAGCAGGATCCCGGGACAGAGCTCACCCCTCCACTTT.

This clonotype was picked up a small number of times. The junction and the germline gene differ at one end; a read error may be behind it. The V gene is TRBV20-1, the J gene TRBJ1-2; 7 positions agree with TRBD1. Germline loops: CDR1 DFQATT, CDR2 SNEGSKA (reference sequence). The CDR3 length is 14 residues. Written as DNA, the CDR3 is TGCAGTGCTAGAGATCAAGGGGGCGGGTATGACTACACCTTC. Amino acids: CSARDQGGGYDYTF.

To note about this clonotype: The CDR3 carries no conserved terminal phenylalanine or tryptophan, so it likely arises from a read error. The chain employs TRBV11-2 and TRBJ1-5; D is undetermined. CDR1 SGHAT and CDR2 FQNNGV come from the germline V gene. The CDR3 is 13 amino acids. DNA of the CDR3: TGTGCCAGCAACTTACCGGGGAATCAGCCCCAGCATATT. Its protein product is CASNLPGNQPQHI.

This clonotype was seen at least ten times. The genes are TRBV11-2 and TRBJ1-1; D is uncertain. V shed 3 bases and J shed 0 bases, with 8 bases lying between them. Looked up from germline, CDR1 is SGHAT and CDR2 is FQNNGV. The CDR3 consists of 14 residues. The CDR3 coding sequence is TGTGCCAGCAGCTTCGTGCCGATGAACACTGAAGCTTTCTTT. This translates into CASSFVPMNTEAFF.

This chain connects TRBV30 to TRBJ2-5; D call uncertain. Germline-derived CDR1 and CDR2 are GTSNPN and SVGIG (reference sequence). This CDR3 region has 13 residues. V was shortened by 2 bases and J by 0 bases, with 7 bases between the two germline ends. This chain's CDR3 is CAWSLGNQETQYF. The DNA of the CDR3 is TGTGCCTGGAGTCTGGGTAACCAAGAGACCCAGTACTTC. The variable domain in full, completed from reference TRBV30 and TRBJ2-5, reads SQTIHQWPATLVQPVGSPLSLECTVEGTSNPNLYWYRQAAGRGLQLLFYSVGIGQISSEVPQNLSASRPQDRQFILSSKKLLLSDSGFYLCAWSLGNQETQYFGPGTRLLVL.

This chain uses TRBV29-1 with TRBJ2-5; 9 bases are a match to TRBD1. Germline CDR1 SQVTM, CDR2 ANQGSEA. This CDR3 region has 12 residues. The CDR3 sequence: CIVGTGKKTQYF. Written as DNA, the CDR3 is TGCATCGTGGGGACAGGGAAAAAGACCCAGTACTTC.

This clonotype was seen at least ten times. The chain carries TRBV6-1 and TRBJ1-6; 7 nucleotides align to TRBD1. CDR3 length: 13 amino acids. The V gene end was trimmed by 8 bases and the J gene end by 5 bases; junction bases not matched to a gene: 3. CDR1 is MNHNS, CDR2 SASEGT, per germline. The CDR3 protein is CASGTENNSPLHF. CDR3 nucleotides: TGTGCCAGCGGGACAGAAAATAATTCACCCCTCCACTTT.

Turning to this clonotype: A much larger clone lies a single base off, so this may be a read error. V is TRBV29-1 and J is TRBJ2-7, with D tentatively TRBD1 (6 bases). This CDR3 spans 14 amino acids. Germline V CDR1 and CDR2: SQVTM, ANQGSEA. Trimming took 6 bases from V and 6 from J, leaving 21 bases between them. As DNA, the CDR3 is TGCAGCGTAGCCGGGACATGGGTATCGGTCGAGCAGTACTTC. Protein product: CSVAGTWVSVEQYF.

Details on this clonotype: Possible read error: a much larger clone is one base away. In DNA form, the CDR3 reads TGCAATGCTAGCGGGCGGACAGGGAGGGGCACTGAAGCTTTCTTT. Translating gives CNASGRTGRGTEAFF. The rearrangement uses TRBV20-1 and TRBJ1-1; TRBD1 aligns across 8 bases. Germline V gene lookup returns CDR1 DFQATT and CDR2 SNEGSKA (reference sequence). The CDR3 covers 15 residues.

As to this clonotype: A much bigger clone sits one base away, suggesting this may be a read error. The V and J genes are TRBV20-1 and TRBJ2-2, with D perhaps given as TRBD1 or TRBD2 (5 bases each). Trimming removed 6 bases from V and 1 base from J, with 15 bases in between. Germline lookup yields CDR1 DFQATT and CDR2 SNEGSKA (reference sequence). This CDR3 contains 15 residues. CDR3 amino acids: CSAMKWGRNTGELFF. In DNA, the CDR3 is TGCAGTGCCATGAAGTGGGGGAGGAACACCGGGGAGCTGTTTTTT.

About this clonotype: At one boundary the junction diverges from the germline segment, which might be a read error. This chain links TRBV20-1 with TRBJ1-5; D remains unclear. The CDR3 has 15 amino acids. From germline, CDR1 is DFQATT and CDR2 SNEGSKA (reference sequence). CDR3: CSAPTKAGSDQLQHF. In DNA form, the CDR3 reads TGCAGTGCTCCTACGAAAGCTGGGTCGGATCAGCTCCAGCATTTT.

Comments on this clonotype: The junction departs from germline at one end; a sequencing error may be responsible. V usage is TRBV29-1 and J usage is TRBJ1-1; unclear D gene. This CDR3 is built from 12 residues. From germline, CDR1 is SQVTM and CDR2 ANQGSEA. This CDR3 is CNVEGGSAEAFF. The DNA of the CDR3 is TGCAACGTTGAAGGTGGATCCGCTGAGGCTTTCTTC.

To note about this clonotype: A read error may produce the germline difference seen at one junction end. The rearrangement links TRBV4-2 to TRBJ1-5, with D tentatively TRBD1 (6 bases). CDR3 length equals 16 residues. CDR1 is LGHNA and CDR2 is YNFKEQ in the germline V gene. The CDR3 loop reads CASSQEWGWDNEPQHF. The CDR3 coding sequence is TGTGCCAGCAGCCAAGAATGGGGGTGGGACAATGAGCCCCAGCATTTT.

On this clonotype itself: This may be a read error, as it is one base from a much larger clone. This sequence joins TRBV20-1 and TRBJ1-2, with no clear D. CDR3 length: 13 amino acids. V dropped 6 bases and J dropped 6 bases, with 17 bases sitting between them. Per the germline V gene, CDR1 is DFQATT and CDR2 is SNEGSKA (reference sequence). The CDR3 region has the DNA TGCAGTGCCGAGGAGGAGGCCCTAAATGGCTACACCTTC. It is translated as CSAEEEALNGYTF.

Note on this clonotype: It may be a read error: a sequence one base away is much more abundant. The chain links TRBV29-1 to TRBJ2-2; TRBD2 matches at 9 bases. There are 15 residues in the CDR3. From germline, CDR1 is SQVTM and CDR2 ANQGSEA. Here the CDR3 DNA reads TGCAGCGTCCAAAGCGGGGGGACTAACATCGGGGAGCTGTTTTTT. It is translated as CSVQSGGTNIGELFF.

The rearrangement links TRBV11-2 to TRBJ2-3; the match to TRBD2 covers 8 bases. Trimming removed 3 bases from V and 11 bases from J; junction bases left unmatched: 7. CDR1 SGHAT and CDR2 FQNNGV come from the germline V gene. The CDR3 has 13 residues. The CDR3 sequence: CASSFLAGVQQYF. CDR3 nucleotide sequence: TGTGCCAGCAGCTTTCTAGCGGGCGTTCAGCAGTATTTT.

About this clonotype itself: A much larger clone differs by one base, so this may be a read error. V is TRBV20-1 and J is TRBJ2-5; no firm D call. Germline CDR1 DFQATT, CDR2 SNEGSKA (reference sequence). CDR3 size: 12 residues. The CDR3 reads CSARFRQEPQYF. CDR3 coding DNA: TGCAGTGCTAGGTTCCGCCAAGAGCCCCAGTACTTC.